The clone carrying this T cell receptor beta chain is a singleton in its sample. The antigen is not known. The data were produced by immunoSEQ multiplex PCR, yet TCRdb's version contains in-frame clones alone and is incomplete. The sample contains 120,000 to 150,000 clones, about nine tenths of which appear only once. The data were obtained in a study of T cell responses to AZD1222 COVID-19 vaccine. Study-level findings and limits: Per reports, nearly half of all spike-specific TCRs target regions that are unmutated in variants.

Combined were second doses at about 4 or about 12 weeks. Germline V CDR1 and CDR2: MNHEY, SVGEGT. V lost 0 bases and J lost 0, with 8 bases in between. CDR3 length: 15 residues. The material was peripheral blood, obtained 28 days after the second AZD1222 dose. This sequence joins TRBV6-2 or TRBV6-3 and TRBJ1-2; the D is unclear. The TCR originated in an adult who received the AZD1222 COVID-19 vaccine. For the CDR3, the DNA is TGTGCCAGCAGTTACTCGGCCGGGGCTAACTATGGCTACACCTTC. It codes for CASSYSAGANYGYTF.